This T cell receptor (beta chain) was documented in a study of cytomegalovirus exposure and HLA in healthy donors. PCR amplification relied on 60 Vbeta primers (plus 13 Jbeta primers). The assay was immunoSEQ multiplex PCR, and TCRdb's table has in-frame clones only and misses some. This table holds over 150,000 clones, approximately 82% found once. This TCR was sampled from a male donor in good health and CMV-seropositive. Sequencing was done on a sample of PBMCs.

CDR3 in amino acids: CAISLLAGGLINEQFF. Here the CDR3 DNA reads TGTGCCATCAGTCTTTTAGCGGGAGGGTTAATCAATGAGCAGTTCTTC. The chain has TRBV10-3 and TRBJ2-1, with 11 positions matching TRBD2. The junction had 9 bases not matched to a gene; V was cut back by 5 bases and J by 6 bases. This CDR3 is built from 16 residues. Germline CDR1 ENHRY, CDR2 SYGVKD.